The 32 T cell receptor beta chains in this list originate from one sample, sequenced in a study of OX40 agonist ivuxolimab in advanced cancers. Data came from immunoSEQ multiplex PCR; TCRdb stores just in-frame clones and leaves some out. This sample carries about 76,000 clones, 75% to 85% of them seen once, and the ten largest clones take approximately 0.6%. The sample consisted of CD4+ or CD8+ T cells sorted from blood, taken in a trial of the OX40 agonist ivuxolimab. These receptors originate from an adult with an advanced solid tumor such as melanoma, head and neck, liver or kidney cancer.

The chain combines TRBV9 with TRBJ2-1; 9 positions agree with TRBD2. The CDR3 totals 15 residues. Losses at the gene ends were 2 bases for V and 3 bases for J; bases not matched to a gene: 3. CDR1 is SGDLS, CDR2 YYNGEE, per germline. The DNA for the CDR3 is TGTGCCAGCAGCGTCCAAGCGGGGGGCTACAATGAGCAGTTCTTC. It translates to CASSVQAGGYNEQFF.

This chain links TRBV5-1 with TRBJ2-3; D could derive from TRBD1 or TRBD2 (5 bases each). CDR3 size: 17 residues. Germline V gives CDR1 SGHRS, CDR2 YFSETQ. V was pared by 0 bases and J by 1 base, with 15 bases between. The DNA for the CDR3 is TGCGCCAGCAGCTTGGGACACGGAAGAGGGGGCACAGATACGCAGTATTTT. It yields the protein CASSLGHGRGGTDTQYF. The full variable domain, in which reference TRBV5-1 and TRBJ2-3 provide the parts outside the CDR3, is KAGVTQTPRYLIKTRGQQVTLSCSPISGHRSVSWYQQTPGQGLQFLFEYFSETQRNKGNFPGRFSGRQFSNSRSEMNVSTLELGDSALYLCASSLGHGRGGTDTQYFGPGTRLTVL.

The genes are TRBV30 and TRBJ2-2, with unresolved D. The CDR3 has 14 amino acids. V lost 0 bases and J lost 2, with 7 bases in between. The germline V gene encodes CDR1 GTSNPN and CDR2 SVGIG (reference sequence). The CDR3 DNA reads TGTGCCTGGAGTGTAACAGTAAACACCGGGGAGCTGTTTTTT. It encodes CAWSVTVNTGELFF.

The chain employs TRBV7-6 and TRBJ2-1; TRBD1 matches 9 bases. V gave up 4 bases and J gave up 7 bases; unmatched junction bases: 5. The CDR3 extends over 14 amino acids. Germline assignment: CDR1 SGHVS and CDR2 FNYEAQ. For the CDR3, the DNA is TGTGCCAGCAGCTGGTCCGGGACAGGGAATGAGCAGTTCTTC. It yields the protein CASSWSGTGNEQFF.

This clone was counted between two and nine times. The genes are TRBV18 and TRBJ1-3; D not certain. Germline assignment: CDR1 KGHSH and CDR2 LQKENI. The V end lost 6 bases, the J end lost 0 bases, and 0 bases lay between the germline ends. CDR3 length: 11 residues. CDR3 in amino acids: CASSSGNTIYF. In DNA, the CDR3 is TGTGCCAGCTCCTCTGGAAACACCATATATTTT.

The CDR3 nucleotides read TGTGCCAGCAGCAAGGGGGGCGGGACAGATACGCAGTATTTT. As protein: CASSKGGGTDTQYF. This chain joins TRBV7-2 and TRBJ2-3, with D perhaps matching TRBD1 or TRBD2 (6 bases each). The germline CDR1 and CDR2 sequences are SGHTA and FQGNSA. This CDR3 has 14 amino acids. Trimming removed 5 bases at V and 3 bases at J, with 12 bases between. Looking up the rest from reference TRBV7-2 and TRBJ2-3 gives the full variable domain: GAGVSQSPSNKVTEKGKDVELRCDPISGHTALYWYRQSLGQGLEFLIYFQGNSAPDKSGLPSDRFSAERTGGSVSTLTIQRTQQEDSAVYLCASSKGGGTDTQYFGPGTRLTVL.

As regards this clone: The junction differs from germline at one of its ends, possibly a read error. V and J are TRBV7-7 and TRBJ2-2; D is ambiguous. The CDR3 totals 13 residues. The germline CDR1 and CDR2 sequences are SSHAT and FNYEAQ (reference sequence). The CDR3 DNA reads TGTGCTAGCAGCCTCACGGGCGACGGGGAGCTGTTTTTT. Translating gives CASSLTGDGELFF.

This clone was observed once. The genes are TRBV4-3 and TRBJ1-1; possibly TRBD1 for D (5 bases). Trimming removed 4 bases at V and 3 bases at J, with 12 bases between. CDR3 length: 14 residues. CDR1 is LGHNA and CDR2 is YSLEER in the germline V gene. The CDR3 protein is CASSPSRGDTEAFF. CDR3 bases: TGCGCCAGCAGCCCCAGCAGAGGGGACACTGAAGCTTTCTTT.

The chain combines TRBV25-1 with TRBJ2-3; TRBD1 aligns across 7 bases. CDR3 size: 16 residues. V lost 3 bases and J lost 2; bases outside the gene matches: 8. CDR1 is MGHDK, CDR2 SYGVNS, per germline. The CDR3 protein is CASSDDRVGSTDTQYF. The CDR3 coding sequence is TGTGCCAGCAGTGACGACAGGGTGGGGTCCACAGATACGCAGTATTTT.

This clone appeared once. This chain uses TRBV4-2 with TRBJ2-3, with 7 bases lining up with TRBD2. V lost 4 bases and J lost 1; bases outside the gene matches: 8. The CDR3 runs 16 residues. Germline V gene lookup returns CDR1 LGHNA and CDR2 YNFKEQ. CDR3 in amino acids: CASSPARSGGTDTQYF. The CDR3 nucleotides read TGTGCCAGCAGCCCCGCCAGGAGCGGGGGCACAGATACGCAGTATTTT.

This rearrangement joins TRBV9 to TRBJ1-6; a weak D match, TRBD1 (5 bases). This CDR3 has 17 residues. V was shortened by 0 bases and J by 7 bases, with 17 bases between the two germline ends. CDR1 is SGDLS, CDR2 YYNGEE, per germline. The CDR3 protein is CASSVAPTGRANSPLHF. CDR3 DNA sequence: TGTGCCAGCAGCGTAGCCCCAACGGGGCGGGCGAATTCACCCCTCCACTTT.

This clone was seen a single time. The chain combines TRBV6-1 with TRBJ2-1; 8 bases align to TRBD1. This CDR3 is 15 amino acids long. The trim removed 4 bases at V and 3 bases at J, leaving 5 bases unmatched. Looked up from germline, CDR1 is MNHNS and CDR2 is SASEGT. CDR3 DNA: TGTGCCAGCAGTGTCCAGGGGGCCGACTACAATGAGCAGTTCTTC. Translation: CASSVQGADYNEQFF.

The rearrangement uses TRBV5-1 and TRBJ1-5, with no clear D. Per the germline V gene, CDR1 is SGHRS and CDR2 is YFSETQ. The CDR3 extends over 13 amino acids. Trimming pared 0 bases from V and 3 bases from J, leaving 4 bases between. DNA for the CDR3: TGCGCCAGCAGCTTGGACACCAATCAGCCCCAGCATTTT. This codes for CASSLDTNQPQHF.

The CDR3 here is CASTGHRGEQYF. In DNA, the CDR3 is TGTGCCAGCACCGGTCACCGAGGGGAGCAGTACTTC. This chain uses TRBV7-2 with TRBJ2-7; tentatively, D is TRBD2 (5 bases). Between the trimmed V and J ends, which lost 7 bases and 7 bases, there was a span of 14 bases. CDR1 and CDR2 from the germline V gene are SGHTA and FQGNSA. CDR3 size: 12 residues.

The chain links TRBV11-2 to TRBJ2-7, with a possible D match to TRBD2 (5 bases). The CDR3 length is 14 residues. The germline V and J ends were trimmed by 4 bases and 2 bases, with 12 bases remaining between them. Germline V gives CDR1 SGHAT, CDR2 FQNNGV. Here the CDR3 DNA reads TGTGCCAGCAGCTGGACCGAGGGTGCCTACGAGCAGTACTTC. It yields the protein CASSWTEGAYEQYF.

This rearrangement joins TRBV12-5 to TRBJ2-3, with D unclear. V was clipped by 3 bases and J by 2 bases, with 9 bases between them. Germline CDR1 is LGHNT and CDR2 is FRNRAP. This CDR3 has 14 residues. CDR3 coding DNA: TGTGCTAGTGGTTTAAGGGTCAACACAGATACGCAGTATTTT. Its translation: CASGLRVNTDTQYF.

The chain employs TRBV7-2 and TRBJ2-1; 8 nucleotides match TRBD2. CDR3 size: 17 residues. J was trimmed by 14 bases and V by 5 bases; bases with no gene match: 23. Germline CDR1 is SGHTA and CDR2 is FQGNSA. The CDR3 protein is CASSPGGGSGVIGVEFF. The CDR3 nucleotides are TGTGCCAGCAGCCCCGGGGGTGGTAGCGGGGTAATAGGAGTGGAGTTCTTC. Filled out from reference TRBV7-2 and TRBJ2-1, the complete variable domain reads GAGVSQSPSNKVTEKGKDVELRCDPISGHTALYWYRQSLGQGLEFLIYFQGNSAPDKSGLPSDRFSAERTGGSVSTLTIQRTQQEDSAVYLCASSPGGGSGVIGVEFFGPGTRLTVL.

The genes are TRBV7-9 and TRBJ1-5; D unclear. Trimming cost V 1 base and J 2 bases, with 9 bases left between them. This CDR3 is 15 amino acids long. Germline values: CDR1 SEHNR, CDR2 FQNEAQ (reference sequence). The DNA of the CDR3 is TGTGCCAGCAGCTTAGGGCGGACGGGCAATCAGCCCCAGCATTTT. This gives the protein CASSLGRTGNQPQHF. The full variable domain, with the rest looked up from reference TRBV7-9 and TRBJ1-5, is DTGVSQNPRHKITKRGQNVTFRCDPISEHNRLYWYRQTLGQGPEFLTYFQNEAQLEKSRLLSDRFSAERPKGSFSTLEIQRTEQGDSAMYLCASSLGRTGNQPQHFGDGTRLSIL.

This CDR3 is CASSALGISTDTQYF. The DNA for the CDR3 is TGTGCCAGTAGTGCTCTTGGGATTAGCACAGATACGCAGTATTTT. The chain links TRBV19 to TRBJ2-3; D is uncertain. Germline CDR1 LNHDA, CDR2 SQIVND (reference sequence). The CDR3 is made up of 15 amino acids. Between the trimmed V and J ends, which lost 5 bases and 0 bases, there was a span of 12 bases.

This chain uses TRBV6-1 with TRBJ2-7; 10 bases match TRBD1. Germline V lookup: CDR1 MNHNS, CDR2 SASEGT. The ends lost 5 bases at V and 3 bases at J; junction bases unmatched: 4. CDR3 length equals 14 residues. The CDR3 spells CASSNRDRGYEQYF. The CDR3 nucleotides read TGTGCCAGCAGTAATCGGGACAGGGGCTACGAGCAGTACTTC.

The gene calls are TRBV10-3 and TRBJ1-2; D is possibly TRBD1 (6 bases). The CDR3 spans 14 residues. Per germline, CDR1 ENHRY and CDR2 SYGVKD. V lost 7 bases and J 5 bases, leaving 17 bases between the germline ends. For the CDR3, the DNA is TGTGCCATCAACCCAGGGGACGAGGGATATGGCTACACCTTC. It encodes CAINPGDEGYGYTF.

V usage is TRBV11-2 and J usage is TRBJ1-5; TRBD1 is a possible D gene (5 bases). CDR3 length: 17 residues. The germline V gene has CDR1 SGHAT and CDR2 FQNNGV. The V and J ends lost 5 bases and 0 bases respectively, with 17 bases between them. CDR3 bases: TGTGCCAGCAGCCTTAGGGGAGGGCTTAATAGCAATCAGCCCCAGCATTTT. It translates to CASSLRGGLNSNQPQHF.

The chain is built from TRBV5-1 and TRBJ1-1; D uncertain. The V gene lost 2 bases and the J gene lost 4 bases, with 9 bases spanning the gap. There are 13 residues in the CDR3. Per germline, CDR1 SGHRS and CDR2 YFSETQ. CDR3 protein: CASSFGGGTEAFF. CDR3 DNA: TGCGCCAGCAGCTTCGGAGGAGGCACTGAAGCTTTCTTT.

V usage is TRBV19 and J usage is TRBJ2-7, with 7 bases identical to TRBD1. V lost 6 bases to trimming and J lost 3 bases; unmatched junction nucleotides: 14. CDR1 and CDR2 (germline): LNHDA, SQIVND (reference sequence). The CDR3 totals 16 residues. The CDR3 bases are TGTGCCAGTAGGACCTGGGGTGAGCAGGGGGACTACGAGCAGTACTTC. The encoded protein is CASRTWGEQGDYEQYF.

CDR3 in DNA: TGTGCCAGCAGCTTAAGCCCCCAAGGCTACGAGCAGTACTTC. Amino acids: CASSLSPQGYEQYF. This rearrangement joins TRBV11-2 to TRBJ2-7; D gene uncertain. The CDR3 sequence is 14 residues long. Trimming cost V 2 bases and J 3 bases, with 11 bases left between them. Germline V gives CDR1 SGHAT, CDR2 FQNNGV.

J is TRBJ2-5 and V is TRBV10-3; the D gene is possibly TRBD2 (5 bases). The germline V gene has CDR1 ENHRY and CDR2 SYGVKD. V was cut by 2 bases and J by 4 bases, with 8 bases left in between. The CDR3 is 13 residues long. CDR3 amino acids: CAISETAGETQYF. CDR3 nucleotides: TGTGCCATCAGTGAGACCGCGGGAGAGACCCAGTACTTC.

CDR3: CASSPGTGKSPLHF. As DNA, the CDR3 is TGTGCCAGCTCACCCGGGACAGGGAAATCACCCCTCCACTTT. The chain employs TRBV18 and TRBJ1-6; 9 bases agree with TRBD1. Looked up from germline, CDR1 is KGHSH and CDR2 is LQKENI. CDR3 length: 14 residues. Unmatched junction bases numbered 4, after V lost 3 bases and J lost 10 bases.

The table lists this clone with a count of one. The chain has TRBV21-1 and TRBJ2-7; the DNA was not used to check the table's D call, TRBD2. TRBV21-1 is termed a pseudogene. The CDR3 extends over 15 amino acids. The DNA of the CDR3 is TGTGCCAGCTGGGAATTCGGGATTCTCCATTGGGAGCAGTACTTC. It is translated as CASWEFGILHWEQYF.

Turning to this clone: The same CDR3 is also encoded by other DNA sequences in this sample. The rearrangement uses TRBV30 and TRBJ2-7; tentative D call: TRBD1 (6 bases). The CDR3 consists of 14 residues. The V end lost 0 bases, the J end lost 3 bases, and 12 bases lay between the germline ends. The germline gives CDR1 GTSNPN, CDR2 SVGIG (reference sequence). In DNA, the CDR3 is TGTGCCTGGAGTGTAGGGGGAACTCACTACGAGCAGTACTTC. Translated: CAWSVGGTHYEQYF.

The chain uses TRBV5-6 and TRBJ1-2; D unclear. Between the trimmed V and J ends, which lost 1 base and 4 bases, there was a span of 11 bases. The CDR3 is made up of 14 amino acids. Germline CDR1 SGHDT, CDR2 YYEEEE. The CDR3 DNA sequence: TGTGCCAGCAGCTTGTCGCCAGATGGCTATGGCTACACCTTC. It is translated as CASSLSPDGYGYTF.

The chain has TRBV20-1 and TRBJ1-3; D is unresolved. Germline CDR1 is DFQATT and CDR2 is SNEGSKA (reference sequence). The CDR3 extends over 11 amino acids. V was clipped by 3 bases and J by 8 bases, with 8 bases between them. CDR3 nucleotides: TGCAGTGCTAGTGCGGGGTACACCATATATTTT. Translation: CSASAGYTIYF.

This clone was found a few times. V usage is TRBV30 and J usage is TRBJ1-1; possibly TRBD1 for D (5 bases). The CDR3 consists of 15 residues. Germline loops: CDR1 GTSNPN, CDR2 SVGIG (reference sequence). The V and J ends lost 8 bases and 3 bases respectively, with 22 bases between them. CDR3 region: CARSPLGRGDTEAFF. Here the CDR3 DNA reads TGTGCCCGCTCCCCCCTAGGCCGAGGGGACACTGAAGCTTTCTTT.